The 4 T cell receptor beta chains presented below share a single source sample, sequenced in a study of shared clonotypes between healthy human individuals. Assay: immunoSEQ multiplex PCR; the TCRdb copy retains only in-frame clones and omits some. Of some 2,500,000 clones listed, about nine tenths were seen once; the top ten hold about 0.41%. Sequencing used naive CD4+ T cells from PBMCs. Subset defined: CD45RA+ positively selected. All receptors come from a man aged 18 to 30 in good health. Some clones in this sample may be carry-over from other donors' samples.

The V and J genes are TRBV18 and TRBJ2-3, with D possibly being TRBD1 (6 bases). The V end was cut by 4 bases, the J end by 4 bases, with 12 bases between. Germline lookup yields CDR1 KGHSH and CDR2 LQKENI. The CDR3 loop spans 14 amino acids. CDR3 region: CASSLMGAADTQYF. In nucleotides, the CDR3 is TGTGCCAGCTCACTCATGGGGGCAGCAGATACGCAGTATTTT.

This clone occurred a few times. The genes are TRBV5-8 and TRBJ1-4; TRBD1 matches at 7 bases. V lost 4 bases and J lost 2; bases outside the gene matches: 8. The CDR3 sequence is 16 residues long. The germline V gene encodes CDR1 SGHTS and CDR2 YDEGEE. The CDR3 is CASSLPGQTTNEKLFF. CDR3 nucleotides: TGTGCCAGCAGCCTCCCGGGACAGACTACTAATGAAAAACTGTTTTTT.

This clone was seen a few times. The gene calls are TRBV30 and TRBJ1-1; D gene uncertain. The germline V and J ends were trimmed by 0 bases and 6 bases, with 11 bases remaining between them. Germline V gene data show CDR1 as GTSNPN and CDR2 as SVGIG (reference sequence). This CDR3 has 13 residues. CDR3 sequence: CAWSVQVGSEAFF. The CDR3 bases are TGTGCCTGGAGTGTTCAGGTAGGCTCTGAAGCTTTCTTT.

This clone was counted only a few times. The gene calls are TRBV14 and TRBJ1-3; D gene unclear. There are 11 residues in the CDR3. The germline gives CDR1 SGHDN, CDR2 FVKESK. V was pared by 2 bases and J by 7 bases, with 3 bases between. CDR3: CASSQMNTIYF. The DNA for the CDR3 is TGTGCCAGCAGCCAAATGAACACCATATATTTT.